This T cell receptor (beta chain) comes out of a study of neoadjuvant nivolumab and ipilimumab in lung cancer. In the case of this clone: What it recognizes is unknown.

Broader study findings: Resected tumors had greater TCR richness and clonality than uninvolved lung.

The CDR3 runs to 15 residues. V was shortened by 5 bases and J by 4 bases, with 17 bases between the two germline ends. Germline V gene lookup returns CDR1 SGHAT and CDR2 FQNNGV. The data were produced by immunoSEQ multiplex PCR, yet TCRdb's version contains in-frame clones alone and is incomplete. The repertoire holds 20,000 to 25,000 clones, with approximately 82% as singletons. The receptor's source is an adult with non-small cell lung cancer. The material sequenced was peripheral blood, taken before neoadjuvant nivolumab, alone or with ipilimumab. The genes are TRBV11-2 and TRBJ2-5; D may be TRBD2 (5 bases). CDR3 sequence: CASSVPGLARETQYF. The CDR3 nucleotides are TGTGCCAGCAGCGTACCTGGGCTAGCCCGAGAGACCCAGTACTTC.